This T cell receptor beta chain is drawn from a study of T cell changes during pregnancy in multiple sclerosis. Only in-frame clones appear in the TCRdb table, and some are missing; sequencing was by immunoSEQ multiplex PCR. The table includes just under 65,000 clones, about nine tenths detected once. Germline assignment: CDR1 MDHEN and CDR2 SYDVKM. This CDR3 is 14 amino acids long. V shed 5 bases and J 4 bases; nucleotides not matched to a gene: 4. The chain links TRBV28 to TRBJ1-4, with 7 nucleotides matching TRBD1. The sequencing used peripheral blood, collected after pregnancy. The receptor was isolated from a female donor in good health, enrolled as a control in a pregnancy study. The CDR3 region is CASSRQGGNEKLFF. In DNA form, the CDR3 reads TGTGCCAGCAGTCGACAGGGAGGTAATGAAAAACTGTTTTTT.